The TCR beta chain described here comes from a study of blood T cell repertoires in COVID-19. Assay used: immunoSEQ multiplex PCR; TCRdb lists only in-frame clones, some missing. Among tens of thousands of clones listed, around 87% were seen once. V was trimmed by 3 bases and J by 2 bases, leaving 8 bases between them. This CDR3 is 13 amino acids long. Germline V gene lookup returns CDR1 ENHRY and CDR2 SYGVKD. A single count supports this clone. Sequences were obtained from peripheral blood. This sequence joins TRBV10-3 and TRBJ2-7; no clear D gene. The TCR originated in a human donor in a cohort sampled during active COVID-19. The donor label of this sample is uncertain. Here the CDR3 DNA reads TGTGCCATCAGTGATCCAACAACCTACGAGCAGTACTTC. Its translation: CAISDPTTYEQYF.